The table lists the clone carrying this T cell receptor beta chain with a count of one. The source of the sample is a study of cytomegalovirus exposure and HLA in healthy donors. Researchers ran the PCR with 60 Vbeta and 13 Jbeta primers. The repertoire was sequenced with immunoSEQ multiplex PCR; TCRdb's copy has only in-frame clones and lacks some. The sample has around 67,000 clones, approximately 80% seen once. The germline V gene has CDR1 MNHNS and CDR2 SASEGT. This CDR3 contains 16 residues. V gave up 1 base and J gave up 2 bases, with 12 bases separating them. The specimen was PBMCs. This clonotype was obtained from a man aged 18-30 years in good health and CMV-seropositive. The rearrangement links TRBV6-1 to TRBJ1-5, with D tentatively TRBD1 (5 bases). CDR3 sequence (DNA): TGTGCCAGCAGTGAAGGGAGGGGCTACGGCAATCAGCCCCAGCATTTT. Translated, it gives CASSEGRGYGNQPQHF.